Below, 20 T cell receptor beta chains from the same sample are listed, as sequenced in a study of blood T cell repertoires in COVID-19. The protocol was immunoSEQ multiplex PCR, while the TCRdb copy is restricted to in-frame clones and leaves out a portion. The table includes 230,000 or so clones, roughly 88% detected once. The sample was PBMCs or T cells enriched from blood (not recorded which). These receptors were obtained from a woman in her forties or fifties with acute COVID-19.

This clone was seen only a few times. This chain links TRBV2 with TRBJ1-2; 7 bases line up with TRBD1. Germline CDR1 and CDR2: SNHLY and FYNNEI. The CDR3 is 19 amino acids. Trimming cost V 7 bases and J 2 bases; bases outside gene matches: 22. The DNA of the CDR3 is TGTGCCAGCAAGGACTGGACAGGAAGAGGGCTTTTACCAAACTATGGCTACACCTTC. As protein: CASKDWTGRGLLPNYGYTF.

Written as DNA, the CDR3 is TGTGCCAGCAGCCCAGGTCGCTTTGGGACATTCATGAACACTGAAGCTTTCTTT. Residues: CASSPGRFGTFMNTEAFF. The rearrangement links TRBV7-9 to TRBJ1-1; possibly TRBD1 for D (6 bases). V was trimmed by 5 bases and J by 0 bases, leaving 22 bases between them. The CDR3 runs 18 residues. CDR1 is SEHNR, CDR2 FQNEAQ, per germline (reference sequence).

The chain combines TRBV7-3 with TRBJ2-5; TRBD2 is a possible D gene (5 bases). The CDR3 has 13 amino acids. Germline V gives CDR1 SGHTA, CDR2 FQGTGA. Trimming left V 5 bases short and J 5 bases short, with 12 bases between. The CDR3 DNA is TGTGCCAGCAGCGCAACCCGCGGGGAGACCCAGTACTTC. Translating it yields CASSATRGETQYF.

CDR3 bases: TGTGCCAGCAGCCCTACCGGCAGACGGTCCAGGGTTGGGCAGTACTTC. It yields the protein CASSPTGRRSRVGQYF. The rearrangement links TRBV7-9 to TRBJ2-7, with D possibly being TRBD1 (5 bases). V was clipped by 5 bases and J by 9 bases, with 26 bases between them. Looked up from germline, CDR1 is SEHNR and CDR2 is FQNEAQ (reference sequence). The length of the CDR3 is 16 residues.

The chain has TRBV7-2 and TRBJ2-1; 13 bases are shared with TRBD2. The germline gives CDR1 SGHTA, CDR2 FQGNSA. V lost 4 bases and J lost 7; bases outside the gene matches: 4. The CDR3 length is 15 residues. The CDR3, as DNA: TGTGCCAGCAGCTCGACTAGCGGGAGGCGGAATGAGCAGTTCTTC. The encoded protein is CASSSTSGRRNEQFF.

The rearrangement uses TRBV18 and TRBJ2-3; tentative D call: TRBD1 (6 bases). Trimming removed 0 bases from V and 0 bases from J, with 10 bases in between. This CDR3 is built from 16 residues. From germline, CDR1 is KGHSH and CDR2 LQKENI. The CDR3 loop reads CASSPPIGQSTDTQYF. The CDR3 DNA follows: TGTGCCAGCTCACCACCCATTGGACAGAGCACAGATACGCAGTATTTT. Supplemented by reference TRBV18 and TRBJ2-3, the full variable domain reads NAGVMQNPRHLVRRRGQEARLRCSPMKGHSHVYWYRQLPEEGLKFMVYLQKENIIDESGMPKERFSAEFPKEGPSILRIQQVVRGDSAAYFCASSPPIGQSTDTQYFGPGTRLTVL.

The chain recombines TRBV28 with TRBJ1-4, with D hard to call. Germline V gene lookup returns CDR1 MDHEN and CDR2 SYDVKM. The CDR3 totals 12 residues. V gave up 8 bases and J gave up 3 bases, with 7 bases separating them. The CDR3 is CASAGANEKLFF. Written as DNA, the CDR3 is TGTGCCAGCGCCGGGGCTAATGAAAAACTGTTTTTT.

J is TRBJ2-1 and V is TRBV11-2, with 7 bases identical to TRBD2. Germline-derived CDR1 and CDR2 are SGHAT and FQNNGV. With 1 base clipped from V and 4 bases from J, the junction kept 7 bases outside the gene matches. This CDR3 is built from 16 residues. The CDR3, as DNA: TGTGCCAGCAGCTTAGCTAGCGGACTACCATACAATGAGCAGTTCTTC. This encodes CASSLASGLPYNEQFF.

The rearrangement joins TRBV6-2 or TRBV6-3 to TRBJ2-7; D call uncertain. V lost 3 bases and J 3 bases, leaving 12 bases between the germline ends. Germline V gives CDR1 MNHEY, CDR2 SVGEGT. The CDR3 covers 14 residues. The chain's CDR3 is CASSYLTVSYEQYF. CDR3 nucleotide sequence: TGTGCCAGCAGTTATCTTACAGTGAGCTACGAGCAGTACTTC.

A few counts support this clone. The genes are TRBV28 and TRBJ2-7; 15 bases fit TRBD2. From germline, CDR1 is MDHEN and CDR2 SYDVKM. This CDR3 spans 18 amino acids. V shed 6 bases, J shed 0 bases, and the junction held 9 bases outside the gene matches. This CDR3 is CASRIGGLAGGSSYEQYF. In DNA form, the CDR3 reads TGTGCCAGCAGAATTGGGGGACTAGCGGGAGGAAGCTCCTACGAGCAGTACTTC. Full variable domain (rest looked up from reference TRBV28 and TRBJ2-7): DVKVTQSSRYLVKRTGEKVFLECVQDMDHENMFWYRQDPGLGLRLIYFSYDVKMKEKGDIPEGYSVSREKKERFSLILESASTNQTSMYLCASRIGGLAGGSSYEQYFGPGTRLTVT.

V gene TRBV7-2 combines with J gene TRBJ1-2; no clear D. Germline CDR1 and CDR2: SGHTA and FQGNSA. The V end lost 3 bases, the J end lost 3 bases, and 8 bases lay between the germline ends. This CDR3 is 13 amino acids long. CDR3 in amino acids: CASSLAGHYGYTF. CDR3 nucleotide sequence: TGTGCCAGCAGCTTGGCAGGCCACTATGGCTACACCTTC.

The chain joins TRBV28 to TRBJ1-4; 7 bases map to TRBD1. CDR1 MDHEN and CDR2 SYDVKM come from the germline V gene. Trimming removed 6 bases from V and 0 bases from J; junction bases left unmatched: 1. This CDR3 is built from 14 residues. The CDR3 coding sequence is TGTGCCAGCAGGGGGACAGCAACTAATGAAAAACTGTTTTTT. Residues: CASRGTATNEKLFF. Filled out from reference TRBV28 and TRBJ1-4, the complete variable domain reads DVKVTQSSRYLVKRTGEKVFLECVQDMDHENMFWYRQDPGLGLRLIYFSYDVKMKEKGDIPEGYSVSREKKERFSLILESASTNQTSMYLCASRGTATNEKLFFGSGTQLSVL.

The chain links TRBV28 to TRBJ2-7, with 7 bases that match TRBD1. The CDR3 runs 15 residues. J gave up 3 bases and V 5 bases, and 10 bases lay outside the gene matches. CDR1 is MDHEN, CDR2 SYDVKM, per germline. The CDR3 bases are TGTGCCAGCAGTCAACCGACAGGGTACTACTACGAGCAGTACTTC. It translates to CASSQPTGYYYEQYF.

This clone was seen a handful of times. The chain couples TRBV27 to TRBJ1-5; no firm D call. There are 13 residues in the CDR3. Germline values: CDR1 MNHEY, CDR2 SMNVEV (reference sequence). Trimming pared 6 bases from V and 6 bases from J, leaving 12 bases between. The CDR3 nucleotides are TGTGCCAGCAGCTGGGAGAGAAGTCAGCCCCAGCATTTT. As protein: CASSWERSQPQHF.

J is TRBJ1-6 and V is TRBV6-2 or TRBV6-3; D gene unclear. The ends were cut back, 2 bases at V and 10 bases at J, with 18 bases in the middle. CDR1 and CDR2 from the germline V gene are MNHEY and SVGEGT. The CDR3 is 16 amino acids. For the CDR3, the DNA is TGTGCCAGCAGTTACGACCTTCCCATACGGAGATCACCCCTCCACTTT. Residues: CASSYDLPIRRSPLHF.

DNA of the CDR3: TGTGCCAGCAGCTTAGGAGGCAGCCGGGGGTACGAGCAGTACTTC. Protein: CASSLGGSRGYEQYF. The chain couples TRBV7-2 to TRBJ2-7, with a possible D match to TRBD2 (6 bases). CDR1 and CDR2 (germline): SGHTA, FQGNSA. The CDR3 totals 15 residues. Trimming removed 1 base at V and 4 bases at J, with 14 bases between. The variable domain in full, with the rest retrieved from reference TRBV7-2 and TRBJ2-7, is GAGVSQSPSNKVTEKGKDVELRCDPISGHTALYWYRQSLGQGLEFLIYFQGNSAPDKSGLPSDRFSAERTGGSVSTLTIQRTQQEDSAVYLCASSLGGSRGYEQYFGPGTRLTVT.

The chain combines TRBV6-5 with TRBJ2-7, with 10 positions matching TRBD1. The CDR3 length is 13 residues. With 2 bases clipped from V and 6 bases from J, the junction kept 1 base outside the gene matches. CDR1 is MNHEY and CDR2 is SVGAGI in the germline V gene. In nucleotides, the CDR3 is TGTGCCAGCAGTTACGGGACAGGGGTCGAGCAGTACTTC. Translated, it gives CASSYGTGVEQYF.

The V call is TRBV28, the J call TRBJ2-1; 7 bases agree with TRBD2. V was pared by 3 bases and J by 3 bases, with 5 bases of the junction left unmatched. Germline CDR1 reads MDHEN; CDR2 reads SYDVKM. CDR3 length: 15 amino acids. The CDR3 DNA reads TGTGCCAGCAGTTTTCGCGGGAGATTCTACAATGAGCAGTTCTTC. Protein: CASSFRGRFYNEQFF.

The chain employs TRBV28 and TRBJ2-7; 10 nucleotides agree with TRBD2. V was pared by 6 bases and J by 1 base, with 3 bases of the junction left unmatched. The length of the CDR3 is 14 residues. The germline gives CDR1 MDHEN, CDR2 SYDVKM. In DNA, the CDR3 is TGTGCCAGCAGAGAAGCGGGAGGGTCCTACGAGCAGTACTTC. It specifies CASREAGGSYEQYF. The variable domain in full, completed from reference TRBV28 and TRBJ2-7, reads DVKVTQSSRYLVKRTGEKVFLECVQDMDHENMFWYRQDPGLGLRLIYFSYDVKMKEKGDIPEGYSVSREKKERFSLILESASTNQTSMYLCASREAGGSYEQYFGPGTRLTVT.

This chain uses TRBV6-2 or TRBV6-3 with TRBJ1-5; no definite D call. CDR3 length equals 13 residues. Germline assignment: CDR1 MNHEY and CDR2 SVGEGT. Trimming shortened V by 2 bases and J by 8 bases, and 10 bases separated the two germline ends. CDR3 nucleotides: TGTGCCAGCAGTTACAGAGGGTTGAAGCCCCAGCATTTT. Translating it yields CASSYRGLKPQHF.